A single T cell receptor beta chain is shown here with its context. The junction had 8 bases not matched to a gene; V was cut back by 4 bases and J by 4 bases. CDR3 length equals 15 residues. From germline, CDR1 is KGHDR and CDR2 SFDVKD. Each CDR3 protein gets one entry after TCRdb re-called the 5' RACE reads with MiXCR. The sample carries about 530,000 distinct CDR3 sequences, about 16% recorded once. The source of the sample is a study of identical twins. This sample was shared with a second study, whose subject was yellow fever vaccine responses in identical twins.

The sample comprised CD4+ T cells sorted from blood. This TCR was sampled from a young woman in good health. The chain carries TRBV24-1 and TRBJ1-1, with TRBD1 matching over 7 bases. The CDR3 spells CATSDSTGVGTEAFF. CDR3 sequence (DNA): TGTGCCACCAGTGACTCCACAGGGGTTGGCACTGAAGCTTTCTTT.